This is a list of T cell receptor beta chains from one sample in a study of blood T cell repertoires in COVID-19. Profiled with immunoSEQ multiplex PCR; TCRdb holds only in-frame clones, not every one. Of 160,000 or so clones in the sample, 75% to 85% were seen once. The sequenced sample was peripheral blood. These receptors all stem from a human donor in a cohort sampled during active COVID-19. CDR3s include the opening cysteine and the closing phenylalanine or tryptophan. A D gene is named only where the DNA matches it firmly. Not all rows give a size; the values are once, few, many and, for expanded clones, a class.

d_call	clone_size	v_call	j_call	cdr3_nt	cdr3_aa
TRBD2	.	TRBV11-3	TRBJ2-1	TGTGCCAGCAGCTTAAGCGGGACCTACAATGAGCAGTTCTTC	CASSLSGTYNEQFF
.	.	TRBV10-3	TRBJ2-5	TGTGCCATCAGTGGGGGTTCTCTTTCTGAGCGGTTTCAAGAGACCCAGTACTTC	CAISGGSLSERFQETQYF
.	.	TRBV11-3	TRBJ2-2	TGTGCCAGCAGCTTAGATCACTTCTCCGGGGAGCTGTTTTTT	CASSLDHFSGELFF
TRBD2	.	TRBV27	TRBJ2-1	TGTGCCAGCACCCTAGGCGCGCGGGGGGGTGGTGAGCAGTTCTTC	CASTLGARGGGEQFF
TRBD1	once	TRBV9	TRBJ1-5	TGTGCCAGCAGCGGACAGGGGAAACAGCCCCAGCATTTT	CASSGQGKQPQHF
.	.	TRBV18	TRBJ1-4	TGTGCCAGCTCACCAGGGGCCCAGACCCCGGAAAAACTGTTTTTT	CASSPGAQTPEKLFF
TRBD1	.	TRBV5-1	TRBJ2-5	TGCGCCAGCAGCCTTTCACAGGGGGGCGAGACCCAGTACTTC	CASSLSQGGETQYF
.	.	TRBV15	TRBJ2-1	TGTGCCACCAGCAGACCCGGGATCTACAATGAGCAGTTCTTC	CATSRPGIYNEQFF
.	.	TRBV7-9	TRBJ2-3	TGTGCCAGCAGCTTAGTCGCGGGTCCCTCCACAGATACGCAGTATTTT	CASSLVAGPSTDTQYF
.	few	TRBV30	TRBJ1-2	TGTGCCTGGAGAGTAGGGGTTGGCTACACCTTC	CAWRVGVGYTF
.	.	TRBV6-5	TRBJ2-7	TGTGCCAGCAGTTACCGCGACACCTACGAGCAGTACTTC	CASSYRDTYEQYF
.	few	TRBV27	TRBJ2-5	TGTGCCAGCACCGATCGGGGATCCCAAGAGACCCAGTACTTC	CASTDRGSQETQYF
.	few	TRBV19	TRBJ1-5	TGTGCCAGTAATGCCGAACAGGGCGGGAGCAATCAGCCCCAGCATTTT	CASNAEQGGSNQPQHF
TRBD1	.	TRBV19	TRBJ1-2	TGTGCCAGTAGTATAACACAGGGGTTCTATGGCTACACCTTC	CASSITQGFYGYTF
TRBD2	.	TRBV6-1	TRBJ2-3	TGTGCCAGCAGTGAACTTGGAGCCGGGACTAGAAGGGTGACAGATACGCAGTATTTT	CASSELGAGTRRVTDTQYF
.	.	TRBV4-3	TRBJ1-1	TGCGCCAGCAGCCGAGCGAGGAACACTGAAGCTTTCTTT	CASSRARNTEAFF
TRBD2	.	TRBV3-1/TRBV3-2	TRBJ2-2	TGTGCCAGCAGCCAGGGCGGGGGTAGGACCGGGGAGCTGTTTTTT	CASSQGGGRTGELFF